This T cell receptor (beta chain) emerged from a study of T cells in Graves' hyperthyroidism and ophthalmopathy. General study points: Most clonotypes expanded in the thyroid (above 0.001) were also present in blood.

This clonotype has just a few counts. Its antigen is currently unknown. Amplified TCR beta CDR3 regions derived from RNA transcripts. An initial round of RT-PCR targeting the TCR CDR3 relied on the HTBI primer set. TCRdb recomputed calls from the multiplex PCR reads with MiXCR, one row per CDR3 protein. The sample holds hundreds of thousands of distinct CDR3 sequences, 45% seen once. V was pared by 5 bases and J by 3 bases, with 9 bases of the junction left unmatched. Germline loops: CDR1 DFQATT, CDR2 SNEGSKA (reference sequence). This CDR3 region has 14 residues. This rearrangement joins TRBV20-1 to TRBJ2-7; 8 nucleotides line up with TRBD2. This sequence was found in an adult man with Graves' disease, either hyperthyroidism or ophthalmopathy (not recorded which). The sample consisted of peripheral blood or thyroid tissue (not recorded which). CDR3 nucleotide sequence: TGCAGTGCTTCCTCAGCTAGCGGGTTCTACGAGCAGTACTTC. This gives the protein CSASSASGFYEQYF.